The 22 T cell receptor beta chains reported below all come from one sample, sequenced in a study of blood T cell repertoires in COVID-19. TCRdb keeps only in-frame clones here, not all; method: immunoSEQ multiplex PCR. In the table there are roughly 150,000 clones, around 82% of which are singletons. The sequenced sample was peripheral blood. The receptors were gathered from a woman older than 75 with acute or convalescent COVID-19.

This sequence joins TRBV7-6 and TRBJ1-6; TRBD1 matches at 7 bases. Trimming took 1 base from V and 9 from J; bases not matched to a gene: 6. The germline V gene has CDR1 SGHVS and CDR2 FNYEAQ. This CDR3 spans 15 amino acids. CDR3 in DNA: TGTGCCAGCAGCTTAGGAAACAGGGGTGGTTCACCCCTCCACTTT. Residues: CASSLGNRGGSPLHF.

The chain recombines TRBV7-2 with TRBJ2-3; tentative D call: TRBD2 (6 bases). V was cut by 5 bases and J by 6 bases, with 21 bases left in between. This CDR3 is 16 amino acids long. Per germline, CDR1 SGHTA and CDR2 FQGNSA. This chain's CDR3 is CASSLIGTPTRDTQYF. CDR3 sequence (DNA): TGTGCCAGCAGCCTGATCGGGACTCCAACTCGGGATACGCAGTATTTT.

This rearrangement joins TRBV12-3 or TRBV12-4 to TRBJ1-1; maybe TRBD1 (5 bases). The CDR3 extends over 12 amino acids. V was clipped by 6 bases and J by 5 bases, with 10 bases between them. The CDR3 coding sequence is TGTGCCAGCAGCACCGGGGGGACTGAAGCTTTCTTT. This gives the protein CASSTGGTEAFF.

This clone is a singleton in its sample. The CDR3 is CASSYGTGGNSPLHF. The CDR3 DNA reads TGTGCCAGCAGTTACGGCACAGGGGGCAATTCACCCCTCCACTTT. The V and J genes are TRBV6-5 and TRBJ1-6; 9 nucleotides align to TRBD1. The CDR3 consists of 15 residues. The germline V gene encodes CDR1 MNHEY and CDR2 SVGAGI. V dropped 2 bases and J dropped 7; count of bases not matched to a gene: 3.

This chain connects TRBV12-3 or TRBV12-4 to TRBJ1-2; 11 bases line up with TRBD1. V gave up 4 bases and J gave up 7 bases; unmatched junction bases: 2. The CDR3 covers 13 residues. For the CDR3, the DNA is TGTGCCAGCAGTTGGGGACAGGGGGGTGGCTACACCTTC. Translation: CASSWGQGGGYTF.

The genes are TRBV20-1 and TRBJ1-3, with D possibly matching TRBD1 (5 bases). The V end was cut by 3 bases, the J end by 2 bases, with 17 bases between. This CDR3 contains 16 residues. CDR1 and CDR2 from the germline V gene are DFQATT and SNEGSKA (reference sequence). In DNA form, the CDR3 reads TGCAGTGCTAGTCCGGTTCAAGGGGCAACTGGAAACACCATATATTTT. The encoded protein is CSASPVQGATGNTIYF.

This rearrangement joins TRBV5-5 to TRBJ2-2; weak D call: TRBD1 (6 bases). CDR1 SGHKS and CDR2 YYEKEE come from the germline V gene (reference sequence). Trimming removed 2 bases from V and 5 bases from J, with 7 bases in between. This CDR3 comprises 13 residues. The CDR3 nucleotides read TGTGCCAGCAGCTTACAGGGTACCGGGGAGCTGTTTTTT. Translation gives CASSLQGTGELFF.

V is TRBV2 and J is TRBJ1-2; tentative D call: TRBD1 (5 bases). The germline V gene encodes CDR1 SNHLY and CDR2 FYNNEI. V gave up 3 bases and J gave up 6 bases, with 11 bases separating them. The CDR3 runs 13 residues. CDR3 DNA: TGTGCCAGCAGTGACGTGACAGAGAATGGCTACACCTTC. Encoded protein: CASSDVTENGYTF. Based on the CDR3 plus reference TRBV2 and TRBJ1-2, the full variable domain is EPEVTQTPSHQVTQMGQEVILRCVPISNHLYFYWYRQILGQKVEFLVSFYNNEISEKSEIFDDQFSVERPDGSNFTLKIRSTKLEDSAMYFCASSDVTENGYTFGSGTRLTVV.

The chain uses TRBV11-2 and TRBJ2-3, with a possible D match to TRBD2 (6 bases). V lost 5 bases to trimming and J lost 6 bases, with 18 bases between them. The germline V gene encodes CDR1 SGHAT and CDR2 FQNNGV. CDR3 length equals 15 residues. The CDR3 spells CASSLGTPGLDTQYF. The CDR3 DNA is TGTGCCAGCAGCCTAGGGACTCCGGGTCTGGATACGCAGTATTTT.

The chain recombines TRBV7-2 with TRBJ2-1; a possible D gene is TRBD1 (6 bases). The germline V gene has CDR1 SGHTA and CDR2 FQGNSA. Trimming pared 5 bases from V and 7 bases from J, leaving 18 bases between. This CDR3 spans 15 amino acids. In nucleotides, the CDR3 is TGTGCCAGCAGCCAGGGGATTTACGTGGTGAATGAGCAGTTCTTC. Translated: CASSQGIYVVNEQFF.

This chain links TRBV5-5 with TRBJ1-2; 10 bases match TRBD1. The CDR3 loop spans 14 amino acids. The V gene end was trimmed by 4 bases and the J gene end by 6 bases; junction bases not matched to a gene: 6. Germline V CDR1 and CDR2: SGHKS, YYEKEE (reference sequence). CDR3 amino acids: CASSRDRGRDGYTF. DNA for the CDR3: TGTGCCAGCAGCCGAGACAGGGGGCGTGATGGCTACACCTTC.

The chain carries TRBV28 and TRBJ1-2; D not resolved. Per germline, CDR1 MDHEN and CDR2 SYDVKM. With 7 bases removed from V and 3 bases from J, the gap between germline ends came to 21 bases. The CDR3 covers 16 residues. Here the CDR3 reads CASNFFKRAVDYGYTF. The CDR3 DNA is TGTGCCAGCAATTTTTTTAAGAGGGCTGTCGACTATGGCTACACCTTC.

V gene TRBV5-1 combines with J gene TRBJ2-5; TRBD1 matches at 7 bases. Germline CDR1 and CDR2: SGHRS and YFSETQ. CDR3 size: 16 residues. J was trimmed by 4 bases and V by 3 bases; bases with no gene match: 12. In DNA, the CDR3 is TGCGCCAGCAGCTCCCCCGAGACAGGGTTGGGAGAGACCCAGTACTTC. This encodes CASSSPETGLGETQYF.

This sequence joins TRBV27 and TRBJ2-1; 8 bases align to TRBD2. Germline V gene lookup returns CDR1 MNHEY and CDR2 SMNVEV (reference sequence). This CDR3 is built from 16 residues. Losses at the gene ends were 6 bases for V and 6 bases for J; bases not matched to a gene: 13. The DNA for the CDR3 is TGTGCCAGCAGGGGGTTTAGCGGGAAAGTGGGCAATGAGCAGTTCTTC. Its protein is CASRGFSGKVGNEQFF.

This chain joins TRBV19 and TRBJ2-7; 7 bases are a match to TRBD1. In germline, CDR1 is LNHDA, CDR2 SQIVND (reference sequence). J was trimmed by 3 bases and V by 5 bases; bases with no gene match: 7. The CDR3 is 14 amino acids. CDR3 DNA: TGTGCCAGTAGTGGGACAGCGGAAATCTACGAGCAGTACTTC. Translation gives CASSGTAEIYEQYF.

The gene calls are TRBV28 and TRBJ2-1; maybe TRBD2 (7 bases). The germline V gene encodes CDR1 MDHEN and CDR2 SYDVKM. The CDR3 has 15 amino acids. V lost 7 bases to trimming and J lost 4 bases, with 17 bases between them. The CDR3 bases are TGTGCCAGCACCACCAGAAGGGGGGGGTACAATGAGCAGTTCTTC. Amino acid sequence: CASTTRRGGYNEQFF. The full variable domain, rest sourced from reference TRBV28 and TRBJ2-1, is DVKVTQSSRYLVKRTGEKVFLECVQDMDHENMFWYRQDPGLGLRLIYFSYDVKMKEKGDIPEGYSVSREKKERFSLILESASTNQTSMYLCASTTRRGGYNEQFFGPGTRLTVL.

This rearrangement joins TRBV5-6 to TRBJ2-2; 11 bases are a match to TRBD1. V lost 2 bases, J lost 6 bases, and 12 bases stayed unmatched. In germline, CDR1 is SGHDT, CDR2 YYEEEE. The CDR3 is 18 residues long. In DNA form, the CDR3 reads TGTGCCAGCAGCTTTATCGGACAGGGGGCAAAATTCCCCGGGGAGCTGTTTTTT. Protein product: CASSFIGQGAKFPGELFF. Supplemented by reference TRBV5-6 and TRBJ2-2, the full variable domain reads DAGVTQSPTHLIKTRGQQVTLRCSPKSGHDTVSWYQQALGQGPQFIFQYYEEEERQRGNFPDRFSGHQFPNYSSELNVNALLLGDSALYLCASSFIGQGAKFPGELFFGEGSRLTVL.

Notes on this clone: The junction differs from germline at one of its ends, possibly a read error. V usage is TRBV12-3 or TRBV12-4 and J usage is TRBJ2-4; D possibly corresponds to TRBD1 (6 bases). The CDR3 covers 12 residues. This CDR3 reads CASSLHDRSWDF. The CDR3 DNA reads as TGTGCCAGCAGTCTACACGACAGGTCGTGGGACTTC.

The rearrangement joins TRBV7-9 to TRBJ1-3, with TRBD1 identical over 7 bases. V dropped 5 bases and J dropped 3; count of bases not matched to a gene: 7. This CDR3 region has 15 residues. Germline assignment: CDR1 SEHNR and CDR2 FQNEAQ (reference sequence). For the CDR3, the DNA is TGTGCCAGCAGCCTAGAGGGGGCATTTGGAAACACCATATATTTT. Protein sequence: CASSLEGAFGNTIYF.

This chain connects TRBV5-1 to TRBJ2-1, with 11 bases lining up with TRBD2. The V gene's germline CDR1 is SGHRS and CDR2 YFSETQ. The CDR3 contains 19 residues. The trim removed 2 bases at V and 0 bases at J, leaving 10 bases unmatched. The CDR3 DNA reads TGCGCCAGCAGCTTCCTAGCGGGAGGCTATCAAAGCTCCTACAATGAGCAGTTCTTC. Translated, it gives CASSFLAGGYQSSYNEQFF.

This sequence joins TRBV20-1 and TRBJ2-6; D gene uncertain. Trimming cost V 3 bases and J 0 bases, with 6 bases left between them. The CDR3 has 14 amino acids. Germline assignment: CDR1 DFQATT and CDR2 SNEGSKA (reference sequence). The DNA for the CDR3 is TGCAGTGCTAGTAGCCTCTCTGGGGCCAACGTCCTGACTTTC. It yields the protein CSASSLSGANVLTF.

This rearrangement joins TRBV27 to TRBJ2-1, with 8 bases aligning to TRBD1. Germline trimming cut 0 bases from V and 6 bases from J; bases unmatched to any gene: 1. Per the germline V gene, CDR1 is MNHEY and CDR2 is SMNVEV (reference sequence). CDR3 size: 14 residues. CDR3 DNA: TGTGCCAGCAGTTTATCCAGGGGGCTCAATGAGCAGTTCTTC. Protein product: CASSLSRGLNEQFF.